These 11 T cell receptor beta chains were all obtained from the same sample, sequenced in a study of blood T cells in healthy people across ages. Sample-barcoded 5' priming and a J-beta primer mix drove a second PCR of roughly 6 to 12 cycles. In TCRdb, the 5' RACE reads were re-called with MiXCR into one record per CDR3 protein. The data show around 800,000 distinct CDR3 sequences, under 80% seen once. Sequenced: blood. The receptors shown here come from a man aged 25 to 40 in good health.

This chain links TRBV3-1 with TRBJ2-5, with TRBD2 identical over 7 bases. CDR3 length: 15 amino acids. The J segment lost 4 bases and the V segment lost 0 bases, leaving 5 bases of the junction unmatched. CDR1 is LGHDT, CDR2 YNNKEL, per germline (reference sequence). The CDR3, as DNA: TGTGCCAGCAGCCAAGATTCTAGCGGCACAGAGACCCAGTACTTC. Translating it yields CASSQDSSGTETQYF.

This clonotype has more than one count but fewer than ten. The DNA for the CDR3 is TGCGCCAGCAGCTTGTTTCCGGGACAGACCTACGAGCAGTACTTC. It codes for CASSLFPGQTYEQYF. V usage is TRBV5-1 and J usage is TRBJ2-7; 7 nucleotides align to TRBD1. The CDR3 has 15 amino acids. Germline CDR1 SGHRS, CDR2 YFSETQ. The J segment lost 2 bases and the V segment lost 1 base, leaving 6 bases of the junction unmatched.

This chain links TRBV5-1 with TRBJ2-3; unclear D gene. Trimming stripped 0 bases from V and 2 bases from J, with 10 bases between. Germline CDR1 SGHRS, CDR2 YFSETQ. The CDR3 sequence is 15 residues long. Here the CDR3 reads CASSLVGRHTDTQYF. CDR3 in DNA: TGCGCCAGCAGCTTGGTAGGCAGGCACACAGATACGCAGTATTTT.

CDR3 amino acids: CSAHLTGYYGYTF. DNA for the CDR3: TGCAGTGCCCACCTTACAGGGTACTATGGCTACACCTTC. J is TRBJ1-2 and V is TRBV20-1; perhaps TRBD1 as D (6 bases). Deletions cut 6 bases from V and 3 bases from J, with 14 bases between. In germline, CDR1 is DFQATT, CDR2 SNEGSKA (reference sequence). The CDR3 length is 13 residues.

The chain is built from TRBV20-1 and TRBJ2-7; TRBD2 agrees at 9 bases. CDR1 is DFQATT, CDR2 SNEGSKA, per germline (reference sequence). The CDR3 spans 14 residues. The V gene end was trimmed by 0 bases and the J gene end by 7 bases; junction bases not matched to a gene: 7. The CDR3 here is CSAREVAGAGEQYF. The CDR3 DNA is TGCAGTGCTAGAGAGGTAGCGGGGGCGGGGGAGCAGTACTTC.

This clonotype has more than one count but fewer than ten. The J gene is TRBJ1-4, the V gene TRBV12-3 or TRBV12-4; 7 bases are a match to TRBD1. The CDR3 is 14 amino acids. Germline trimming cut 6 bases from V and 6 bases from J; bases unmatched to any gene: 7. As DNA, the CDR3 is TGTGCCAGCAGCGCCGACAGGGACTATGAAAAACTGTTTTTT. It specifies CASSADRDYEKLFF.

The chain joins TRBV20-1 to TRBJ2-3; 15 bases match TRBD2. The CDR3 length is 16 residues. Germline V gene lookup returns CDR1 DFQATT and CDR2 SNEGSKA (reference sequence). With V trimmed by 4 bases and J by 3 bases, 5 bases remained unmatched. The CDR3 DNA reads as TGCAGTGCTACCGGGACTAGCGGGGGGCGGACAGATACGCAGTATTTT. Translation gives CSATGTSGGRTDTQYF.

This clonotype has ten or more counts. The V and J genes are TRBV11-2 and TRBJ2-3; a possible D gene is TRBD1 (6 bases). CDR3 length: 13 amino acids. Trimming pared 0 bases from V and 6 bases from J, leaving 7 bases between. Germline V gene sequence: CDR1 SGHAT, CDR2 FQNNGV. The CDR3 region is CASSLDQGDTQYF. For the CDR3, the DNA is TGTGCCAGCAGCTTAGATCAGGGGGATACGCAGTATTTT.

The CDR3 reads CASSYTYDKNIQYF. The CDR3 coding sequence is TGTGCCAGCAGTTACACCTATGACAAAAACATTCAGTACTTC. The chain recombines TRBV6-5 with TRBJ2-4; D ambiguous. Per the germline V gene, CDR1 is MNHEY and CDR2 is SVGAGI. CDR3 length: 14 amino acids. V was trimmed by 2 bases and J by 3 bases, leaving 8 bases between them.

V gene TRBV4-2 combines with J gene TRBJ1-2, with TRBD1 as a possible D gene (6 bases). The germline CDR1 and CDR2 sequences are LGHNA and YNFKEQ. V was shortened by 4 bases and J by 6 bases, with 9 bases between the two germline ends. The CDR3 runs to 12 residues. CDR3 DNA sequence: TGTGCCAGCAGCCTAAACAGGGATGGCTACACCTTC. This translates into CASSLNRDGYTF.

This chain links TRBV11-2 with TRBJ2-7; unclear D gene. Germline V gene sequence: CDR1 SGHAT, CDR2 FQNNGV. This CDR3 has 13 residues. Between the trimmed V and J ends, which lost 9 bases and 4 bases, there was a span of 16 bases. CDR3 nucleotide sequence: TGTGCCAGGTATGGGGTTACCTCATACGAGCAGTACTTC. It encodes CARYGVTSYEQYF.